The sequence of this TCR beta chain was determined in a study of CXCR3-negative and CXCR3-positive naive CD8 T cells. Broader study findings: Similar levels of surface CD5 were seen between naive subsets; TCR strength was inferred from TRB CDR3 properties. Naive cells that were CXCR3-positive had more hydrophobic TRB CDR3s (compared with CXCR3-negative naive cells).

Of note for this clonotype: What it binds is not known.

Per the germline V gene, CDR1 is SGDLS and CDR2 is YYNGEE. This CDR3 comprises 16 residues. UMI-labeled 5' RACE yielded the TRB cDNA libraries. TCRdb reprocessed the 5' RACE reads and keeps a single row for each CDR3 protein, giving no DNA. There are about 130,000 distinct CDR3 sequences in the sample, with approximately 0.4% held by the top ten. The sample taken for sequencing was naive CXCR3+ CD8+ T cells from blood. Subset defined: CD45RO-CCR7+CD27+CD95- naive CD8+ T cells expressing CXCR3 (TNR3+). The chain has TRBV9 and TRBJ2-5; TCRdb names TRBD1, which stays unverified in the absence of DNA. The receptor was derived from a human donor in good health. Some clones in this sample may be carry-over from other donors' samples. CDR3 sequence reads: CASSVDSDPGQETQYF.